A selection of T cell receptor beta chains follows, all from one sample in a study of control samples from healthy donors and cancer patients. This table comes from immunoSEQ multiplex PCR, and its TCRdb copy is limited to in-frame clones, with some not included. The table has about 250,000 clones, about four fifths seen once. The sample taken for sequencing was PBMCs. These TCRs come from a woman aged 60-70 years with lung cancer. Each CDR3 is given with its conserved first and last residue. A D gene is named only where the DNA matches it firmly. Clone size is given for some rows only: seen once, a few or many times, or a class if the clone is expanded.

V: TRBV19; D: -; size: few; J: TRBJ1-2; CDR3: CASSIDSLYGYTF; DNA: TGTGCCAGTAGTATCGACAGCCTCTATGGCTACACCTTC
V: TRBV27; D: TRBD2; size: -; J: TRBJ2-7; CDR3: CASSSTGRPSYEQYF; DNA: TGTGCCAGCAGTTCCACCGGGAGGCCCTCCTACGAGCAGTACTTC
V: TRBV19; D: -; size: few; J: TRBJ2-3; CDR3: CASSMGPLSTDTQYF; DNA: TGTGCCAGTAGTATGGGACCCCTTAGCACAGATACGCAGTATTTT
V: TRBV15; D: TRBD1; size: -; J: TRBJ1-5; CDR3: CATSRYRDRGHQPQHF; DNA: TGTGCCACCAGCAGATACCGGGACAGGGGGCATCAGCCCCAGCATTTT
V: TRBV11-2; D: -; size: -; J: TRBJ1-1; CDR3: CASSLERSTEAFF; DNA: TGTGCCAGCAGCTTAGAAAGATCCACTGAAGCTTTCTTT
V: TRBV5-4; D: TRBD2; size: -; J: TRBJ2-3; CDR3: CASRDGGARDTQYF; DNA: TGTGCCAGCAGAGACGGGGGGGCCAGGGATACGCAGTATTTT
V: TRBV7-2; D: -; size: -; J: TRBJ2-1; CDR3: CASSLASSSYNEQFF; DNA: TGTGCCAGCAGCTTAGCTAGCAGCTCCTACAATGAGCAGTTCTTC
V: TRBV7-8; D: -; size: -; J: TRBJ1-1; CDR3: CASSLSLGTDTEAFF; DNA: TGTGCCAGCAGCTTAAGTTTGGGTACAGACACTGAAGCTTTCTTT
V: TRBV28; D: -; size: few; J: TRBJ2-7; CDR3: CASTSVAYEQYF; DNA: TGTGCCAGCACCTCGGTGGCCTACGAGCAGTACTTC
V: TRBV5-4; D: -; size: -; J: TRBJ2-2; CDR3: CASSLGQKAGELFF; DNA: TGTGCCAGCAGCTTAGGGCAGAAGGCCGGGGAGCTGTTTTTT
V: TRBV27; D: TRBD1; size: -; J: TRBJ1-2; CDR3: CASRPDRESGGYTF; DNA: TGTGCCAGCAGACCAGACAGGGAATCCGGTGGCTACACCTTC
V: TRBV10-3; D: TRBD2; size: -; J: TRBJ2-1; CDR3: CAISGAPSTSGVTYNEQFF; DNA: TGTGCCATCAGTGGGGCCCCCTCTACTAGCGGGGTGACCTACAATGAGCAGTTCTTC
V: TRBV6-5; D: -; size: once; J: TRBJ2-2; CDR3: CASRWKTGELFF; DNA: TGTGCCAGCAGATGGAAGACCGGGGAGCTGTTTTTT
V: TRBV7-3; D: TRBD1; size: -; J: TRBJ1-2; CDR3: CASSLTGTGVNGYTF; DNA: TGTGCCAGCAGCTTAACCGGGACAGGGGTGAATGGCTACACCTTC
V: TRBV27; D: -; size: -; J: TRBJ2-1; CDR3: CASAPVYYNEQFF; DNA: TGTGCCAGCGCGCCGGTGTACTACAATGAGCAGTTCTTC
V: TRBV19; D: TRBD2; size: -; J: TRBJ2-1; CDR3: CASSREGRRNEQFF; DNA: TGTGCCAGTAGCCGGGAGGGCCGTCGCAATGAGCAGTTCTTC
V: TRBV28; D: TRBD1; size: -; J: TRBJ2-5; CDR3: CASSLTGGEETQYF; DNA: TGTGCCAGCAGTTTGACAGGGGGAGAAGAGACCCAGTACTTC
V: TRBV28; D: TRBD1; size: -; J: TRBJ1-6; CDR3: CASSSPTSGTGNSPLHF; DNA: TGTGCCAGCAGTTCCCCTACTTCCGGGACAGGGAATTCACCCCTCCACTTT
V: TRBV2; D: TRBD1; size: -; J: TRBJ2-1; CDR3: CASSEDGTGWNNEQFF; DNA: TGTGCCAGCAGTGAAGATGGGACAGGGTGGAACAATGAGCAGTTCTTC
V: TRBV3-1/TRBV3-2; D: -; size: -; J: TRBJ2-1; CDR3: CASSQGGGAYNEQFF; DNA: TGTGCCAGCAGCCAAGGAGGGGGTGCCTACAATGAGCAGTTCTTC
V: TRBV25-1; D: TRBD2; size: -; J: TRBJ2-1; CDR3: CASSAISGSSYNEQFF; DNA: TGTGCCAGCAGTGCGATTAGCGGGAGCTCCTACAATGAGCAGTTCTTC
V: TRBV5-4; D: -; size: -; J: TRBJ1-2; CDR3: CASSPGASSTNYGYTF; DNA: TGTGCCAGCAGCCCCGGGGCGAGCTCCACTAACTATGGCTACACCTTC
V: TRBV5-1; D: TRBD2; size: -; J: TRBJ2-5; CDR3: CASSLGLAGGPAAETQYF; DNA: TGCGCCAGCAGCTTGGGACTAGCGGGAGGGCCCGCCGCAGAGACCCAGTACTTC
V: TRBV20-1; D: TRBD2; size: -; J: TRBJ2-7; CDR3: CSASLAGVRSYEQYF; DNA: TGCAGTGCTAGTCTAGCGGGAGTCCGCTCCTACGAGCAGTACTTC
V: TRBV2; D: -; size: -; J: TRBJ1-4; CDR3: CASSTRPGYNEKLFF; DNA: TGTGCCAGCAGTACCCGACCGGGCTATAATGAAAAACTGTTTTTT
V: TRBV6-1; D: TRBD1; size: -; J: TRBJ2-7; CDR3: CASSGIRTGVHYEQYF; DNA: TGTGCCAGCAGTGGGATCAGGACAGGGGTCCACTACGAGCAGTACTTC
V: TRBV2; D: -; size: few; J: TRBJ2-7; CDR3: CASSEAGLNSYEQYF; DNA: TGTGCCAGCAGTGAAGCGGGACTCAACTCCTACGAGCAGTACTTC
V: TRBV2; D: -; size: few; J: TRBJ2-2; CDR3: CASKHREIGELFF; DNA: TGTGCCAGTAAACACAGGGAAATCGGGGAGCTGTTTTTT
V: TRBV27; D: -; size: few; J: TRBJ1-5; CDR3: CASSYGDGNGPQHF; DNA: TGTGCCAGCAGTTACGGAGATGGGAATGGGCCCCAGCATTTT
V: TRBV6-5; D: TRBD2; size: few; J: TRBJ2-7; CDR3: CASRKAGGSYEQYF; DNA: TGTGCCAGCAGGAAGGCGGGAGGCTCCTACGAGCAGTACTTC
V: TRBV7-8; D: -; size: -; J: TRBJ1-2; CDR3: CASSLVSDPRYGYTF; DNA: TGTGCCAGCAGCTTAGTAAGCGACCCTCGGTATGGCTACACCTTC
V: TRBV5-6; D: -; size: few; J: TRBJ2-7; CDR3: CASSLDDEQYF; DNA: TGTGCCAGCAGCTTGGACGACGAGCAGTACTTC
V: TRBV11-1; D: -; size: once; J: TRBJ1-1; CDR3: CASSLTSSNTEAFF; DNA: TGTGCCAGCAGCTTAACCTCCTCGAACACTGAAGCTTTCTTT
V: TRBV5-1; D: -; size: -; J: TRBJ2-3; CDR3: CASSSPDGLRTDTQYF; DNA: TGCGCCAGCAGCTCTCCGGACGGCTTGAGGACAGATACGCAGTATTTT
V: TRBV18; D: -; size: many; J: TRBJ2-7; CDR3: CASSREVTPYEQYF; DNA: TGTGCCAGCTCACGAGAAGTAACTCCCTACGAGCAGTACTTC
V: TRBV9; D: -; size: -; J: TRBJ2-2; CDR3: CASSPRQTGRTGELFF; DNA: TGTGCCAGCAGCCCTCGACAAACGGGTCGGACCGGGGAGCTGTTTTTT
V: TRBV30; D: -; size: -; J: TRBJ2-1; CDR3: CAWRLLYNEQFF; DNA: TGTGCCTGGAGACTACTTTACAATGAGCAGTTCTTC
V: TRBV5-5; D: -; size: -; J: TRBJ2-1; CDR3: CASSLEDRLYNEQFF; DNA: TGTGCCAGCAGCTTGGAGGACAGACTCTACAATGAGCAGTTCTTC
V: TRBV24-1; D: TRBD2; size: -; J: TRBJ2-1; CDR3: CATSDSSSSGGAYNEQFF; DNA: TGTGCCACCAGTGATTCATCGTCTAGCGGGGGGGCCTACAATGAGCAGTTCTTC
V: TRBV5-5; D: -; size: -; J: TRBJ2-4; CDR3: CASSWGGVAKNIQYF; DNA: TGTGCCAGCAGCTGGGGCGGGGTGGCCAAAAACATTCAGTACTTC
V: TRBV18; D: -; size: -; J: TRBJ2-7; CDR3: CASCATRTFSYEQYF; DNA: TGTGCCAGCTGCGCAACCCGGACCTTCTCCTACGAGCAGTACTTC
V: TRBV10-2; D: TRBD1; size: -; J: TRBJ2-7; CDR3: CASSPQGPTHFYEQYF; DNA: TGCGCCAGCAGTCCACAGGGGCCAACCCATTTCTACGAGCAGTACTTC
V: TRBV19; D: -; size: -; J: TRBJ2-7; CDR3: CASSIVGAPSGEQYF; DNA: TGTGCCAGTAGTATAGTAGGGGCCCCGTCGGGCGAGCAGTACTTC
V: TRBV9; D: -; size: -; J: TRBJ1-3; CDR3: CASSVEGGNTIYF; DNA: TGTGCCAGCAGCGTAGAGGGGGGAAACACCATATATTTT
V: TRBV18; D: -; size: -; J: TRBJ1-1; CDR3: CASSPRAMNTEAFF; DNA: TGTGCCAGCTCACCGCGAGCTATGAACACTGAAGCTTTCTTT
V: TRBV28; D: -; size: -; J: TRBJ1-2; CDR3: CASTTQQGRLQYGYTF; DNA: TGTGCCAGCACCACTCAACAGGGAAGGCTGCAGTATGGCTACACCTTC
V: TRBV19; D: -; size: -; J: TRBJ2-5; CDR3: CASSPNQGVRALETQYF; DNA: TGTGCCAGTAGTCCGAACCAGGGTGTCAGGGCGTTGGAGACCCAGTACTTC
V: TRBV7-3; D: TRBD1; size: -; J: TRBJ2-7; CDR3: CASSLSRDRGSEQYF; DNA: TGTGCCAGCAGCCTTAGCCGGGACAGGGGAAGCGAGCAGTACTTC
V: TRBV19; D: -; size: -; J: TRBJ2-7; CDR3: CASRPPGGEQYF; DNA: TGTGCCAGTAGACCCCCCGGCGGCGAGCAGTACTTC
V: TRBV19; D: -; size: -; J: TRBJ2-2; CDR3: CASSITGPGELFF; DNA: TGTGCCAGTAGTATAACCGGGCCCGGGGAGCTGTTTTTT
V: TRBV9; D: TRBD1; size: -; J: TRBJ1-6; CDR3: CASSTPTGSSYNSPLHF; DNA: TGTGCCAGCAGCACCCCGACAGGGAGCTCCTATAATTCACCCCTCCACTTT
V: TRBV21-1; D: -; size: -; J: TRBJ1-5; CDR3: CASSNGGQKGGPQHF; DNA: TGTGCCAGCAGCAACGGGGGCCAAAAGGGGGGGCCCCAGCATTTT
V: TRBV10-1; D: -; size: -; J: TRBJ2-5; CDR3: CASSEPARPETQYF; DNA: TGCGCCAGCAGTGAGCCAGCGAGACCGGAGACCCAGTACTTC